This T cell receptor beta chain was retrieved from a study of CD8 T cells in Susac syndrome. RNA, at about 0.45 to 1 ug, was reverse transcribed with random hexamers. TCR beta CDR3 was amplified by immunoSEQ multiplex PCR. This amplification extended across 54 Vbeta and 13 Jbeta segments. MiXCR, run by TCRdb on the immunoSEQ multiplex PCR reads, gives a single entry per CDR3 protein. The data hold under 350,000 distinct CDR3 sequences, with 92% observed a single time. Sequencing of TCR beta was performed on blood CD8+ T cells and on blood CD4+ T cells. Negative isolation was used for CD8+ and CD4+ T cells and FACS enrichment for TEMRA cells. The V gene's germline CDR1 is GTSNPN and CDR2 SVGIG (reference sequence). J gave up 8 bases and V 5 bases, and 6 bases lay outside the gene matches. The CDR3 totals 13 residues.

This chain uses TRBV30 with TRBJ1-4; 9 nucleotides match TRBD1. Input material: CD4+ T cells from PBMCs. This sequence was found in a human donor with multiple sclerosis. CDR3 DNA sequence: TGTGCCTGGGGCACAGGGGGCGAGGAAAAACTGTTTTTT. It codes for CAWGTGGEEKLFF.